These 22 T cell receptor beta chains share one sample of origin, sequenced in a study of technical replicates of blood from four donors. Clones were read by immunoSEQ multiplex PCR, and TCRdb kept only the in-frame ones, dropping some. Of over 75,000 clones listed, approximately 94% are singletons. The sample was T cells isolated from PBMCs. These receptors were taken from a human donor in good health.

The chain is built from TRBV12-5 and TRBJ2-1; possible D gene TRBD2, 6 bases. Germline V CDR1 and CDR2: LGHNT, FRNRAP. This CDR3 region has 16 residues. V lost 0 bases and J lost 5, with 14 bases in between. CDR3 DNA: TGTGCTAGTGGTTTGGTAGGAGGGGTTAACGACAATGAGCAGTTCTTC. It encodes CASGLVGGVNDNEQFF.

J is TRBJ2-7 and V is TRBV18; 7 positions agree with TRBD2. From germline, CDR1 is KGHSH and CDR2 LQKENI. The CDR3 is 14 amino acids. Losses at the gene ends were 2 bases for V and 4 bases for J; bases not matched to a gene: 5. The CDR3 nucleotides are TGTGCCAGCTCACCATCCCTAGCGGCGTACGAGCAGTACTTC. Translation: CASSPSLAAYEQYF. The full variable domain, with the rest looked up from reference TRBV18 and TRBJ2-7, is NAGVMQNPRHLVRRRGQEARLRCSPMKGHSHVYWYRQLPEEGLKFMVYLQKENIIDESGMPKERFSAEFPKEGPSILRIQQVVRGDSAAYFCASSPSLAAYEQYFGPGTRLTVT.

The rearrangement joins TRBV5-4 to TRBJ2-7, with 9 nucleotides matching TRBD2. In germline, CDR1 is SGHNT, CDR2 YYREEE (reference sequence). The CDR3 is 16 amino acids. V trimming: 4 bases; J trimming: 5 bases; junction bases outside the gene matches: 13. CDR3 protein: CASSRLASGVIHEQYF. Written as DNA, the CDR3 is TGTGCCAGCAGCCGACTGGCTAGCGGGGTAATCCACGAGCAGTACTTC.

The chain couples TRBV4-1 to TRBJ1-5; D is uncertain. The CDR3 totals 15 residues. V lost 0 bases to trimming and J lost 2 bases, with 8 bases between them. In germline, CDR1 is MGHRA, CDR2 YSYEKL. CDR3 coding DNA: TGCGCCAGCAGCCAAGAAGAGGGTGGCAATCAGCCCCAGCATTTT. It translates to CASSQEEGGNQPQHF.

This clone was counted once. The chain carries TRBV5-1 and TRBJ2-7; unclear D gene. There are 16 residues in the CDR3. V lost 3 bases to trimming and J lost 0 bases, with 16 bases between them. The germline CDR1 and CDR2 sequences are SGHRS and YFSETQ. The CDR3 nucleotides read TGCGCCAGCAGCTCTGATCCACATTCCTCCTCCTACGAGCAGTACTTC. Its protein product is CASSSDPHSSSYEQYF.

This sequence joins TRBV29-1 and TRBJ2-1, with D perhaps matching TRBD2 (6 bases). Per the germline V gene, CDR1 is SQVTM and CDR2 is ANQGSEA. This CDR3 is built from 13 residues. Deletions cut 8 bases from V and 1 base from J, with 12 bases between. CDR3 DNA: TGCAGCTTAAAGCGGGTTTCCTACAATGAGCAGTTCTTC. Translated, it gives CSLKRVSYNEQFF.

This chain links TRBV7-8 with TRBJ2-3, with 9 bases aligning to TRBD2. From germline, CDR1 is SGHVS and CDR2 FQNEAQ. The CDR3 covers 17 residues. V was clipped by 4 bases and J by 0 bases; unmatched bases: 8. The CDR3 nucleotides read TGTGCCAGCAGCTCCCGTAGCACTAGCGGGAGCACAGATACGCAGTATTTT. This translates into CASSSRSTSGSTDTQYF.

V is TRBV18 and J is TRBJ2-3, with 8 positions matching TRBD1. V dropped 4 bases and J dropped 5; count of bases not matched to a gene: 11. The germline CDR1 and CDR2 sequences are KGHSH and LQKENI. The CDR3 runs to 16 residues. The CDR3 spells CASSLRTGLKEDTQYF. The CDR3 DNA reads TGTGCCAGCTCACTCCGGACAGGGTTGAAGGAAGATACGCAGTATTTT.

The rearrangement uses TRBV10-1 and TRBJ2-1; 12 nucleotides align to TRBD2. Per germline, CDR1 WNHNN and CDR2 SYGVQD (reference sequence). Trimming cost V 5 bases and J 8 bases; bases outside gene matches: 7. CDR3 length equals 15 residues. CDR3 nucleotide sequence: TGCGCCAGCAGTACCGGGACTAGCGGGTTTCATGAGCAGTTCTTC. Protein: CASSTGTSGFHEQFF.

The J gene is TRBJ1-6, the V gene TRBV4-2; D is unresolved. The germline V gene encodes CDR1 LGHNA and CDR2 YNFKEQ. This CDR3 has 16 amino acids. V was shortened by 0 bases and J by 8 bases, with 14 bases between the two germline ends. The CDR3 DNA follows: TGTGCCAGCAGCCAAGAGGTCGGGGAGGGTTATTCACCCCTCCACTTT. It encodes CASSQEVGEGYSPLHF.

In nucleotides, the CDR3 is TGTGCCAGCAGCACCATCCGGGGCACAGATACGCAGTATTTT. Translating gives CASSTIRGTDTQYF. V is TRBV7-6 and J is TRBJ2-3; D is unresolved. CDR1 is SGHVS and CDR2 is FNYEAQ in the germline V gene. V was cut by 5 bases and J by 1 base, with 10 bases left in between. The CDR3 length is 14 residues.

The chain carries TRBV5-1 and TRBJ2-3; tentatively, D is TRBD1 (5 bases). The germline gives CDR1 SGHRS, CDR2 YFSETQ. CDR3 length: 14 amino acids. V was shortened by 8 bases and J by 4 bases, with 17 bases between the two germline ends. The chain's CDR3 is CASKWGSTADTQYF. The CDR3, as DNA: TGCGCCAGTAAGTGGGGCAGTACCGCAGATACGCAGTATTTT. Full variable domain (missing parts from reference TRBV5-1 and TRBJ2-3): KAGVTQTPRYLIKTRGQQVTLSCSPISGHRSVSWYQQTPGQGLQFLFEYFSETQRNKGNFPGRFSGRQFSNSRSEMNVSTLELGDSALYLCASKWGSTADTQYFGPGTRLTVL.

The CDR3 coding sequence is TGTGCCAGCAGCTCCCGGGGCAGGGGGCAGGATGAAAAACTGTTTTTT. This codes for CASSSRGRGQDEKLFF. The genes are TRBV5-4 and TRBJ1-4, with TRBD1 matching over 8 bases. J lost 6 bases, V lost 3 bases, and 10 bases had no gene match. Germline CDR1 reads SGHNT; CDR2 reads YYREEE (reference sequence). The CDR3 runs to 16 residues.

The chain recombines TRBV5-6 with TRBJ2-2; 13 nucleotides align to TRBD2. The V gene's germline CDR1 is SGHDT and CDR2 YYEEEE. Trimming at V came to 4 bases and at J to 4 bases, leaving 7 bases not matched to a gene. There are 17 residues in the CDR3. The CDR3 nucleotides read TGTGCCAGCAGCCTCGGACTAGCGGGAGTGAGCACCGGGGAGCTGTTTTTT. It specifies CASSLGLAGVSTGELFF.

The count of this clone is one. The V gene is TRBV28, the J gene TRBJ2-2, with D uncertain. V gave up 1 base and J gave up 0 bases, with 6 bases separating them. CDR1 and CDR2 (germline): MDHEN, SYDVKM. The CDR3 loop spans 15 amino acids. The CDR3 spells CASSLLAPNTGELFF. In nucleotides, the CDR3 is TGTGCCAGCAGTTTATTGGCTCCGAACACCGGGGAGCTGTTTTTT.

The V and J genes are TRBV18 and TRBJ1-1; D gene ambiguous. V was clipped by 3 bases and J by 3 bases, with 8 bases between them. Germline-derived CDR1 and CDR2 are KGHSH and LQKENI. CDR3 size: 13 residues. CDR3 nucleotide sequence: TGTGCCAGCTCACCGAGGGCGGACACTGAAGCTTTCTTT. The encoded protein is CASSPRADTEAFF.

The V call is TRBV11-2, the J call TRBJ1-5; weak D call: TRBD1 (5 bases). CDR1 SGHAT and CDR2 FQNNGV come from the germline V gene. V gave up 1 base and J gave up 1 base, with 8 bases separating them. The CDR3 consists of 15 residues. DNA of the CDR3: TGTGCCAGCAGCTTAGCGCAGGGCAGCAATCAGCCCCAGCATTTT. The encoded protein is CASSLAQGSNQPQHF.

CDR3 amino acids: CASSGSGDGYNEQFF. DNA for the CDR3: TGTGCCAGCAGCGGCTCGGGAGATGGGTACAATGAGCAGTTCTTC. The genes are TRBV7-9 and TRBJ2-1; D may be TRBD2 (6 bases). V was trimmed by 5 bases and J by 4 bases, leaving 15 bases between them. Germline CDR1 reads SEHNR; CDR2 reads FQNEAQ (reference sequence). CDR3 size: 15 residues.

The chain links TRBV19 to TRBJ1-2, with TRBD1 as a possible D gene (5 bases). Germline CDR1 is LNHDA and CDR2 is SQIVND (reference sequence). With 8 bases removed from V and 7 bases from J, the gap between germline ends came to 20 bases. This CDR3 comprises 14 residues. CDR3 in amino acids: CASRAEGLISGYTF. The DNA of the CDR3 is TGTGCCAGTCGCGCGGAGGGGTTAATTTCTGGCTACACCTTC.

In DNA, the CDR3 is TGTGCCAGCAGCCCCCCAATCAGGACGGGAGACTACAATGAGCAGTTCTTC. It yields the protein CASSPPIRTGDYNEQFF. The rearrangement links TRBV9 to TRBJ2-1; TRBD2 is a possible D gene (6 bases). Germline V lookup: CDR1 SGDLS, CDR2 YYNGEE. Trimming took 4 bases from V and 3 from J, leaving 20 bases between them. The CDR3 consists of 17 residues. Looking up the rest from reference TRBV9 and TRBJ2-1 gives the full variable domain: DSGVTQTPKHLITATGQRVTLRCSPRSGDLSVYWYQQSLDQGLQFLIQYYNGEERAKGNILERFSAQQFPDLHSELNLSSLELGDSALYFCASSPPIRTGDYNEQFFGPGTRLTVL.

V and J are TRBV6-5 and TRBJ1-2; 9 nucleotides agree with TRBD1. The CDR3 loop spans 14 amino acids. The ends lost 6 bases at V and 5 bases at J; junction bases unmatched: 7. Germline lookup yields CDR1 MNHEY and CDR2 SVGAGI. The CDR3 DNA is TGTGCCAGCAGACGAGGACAGGGGACTTATGGCTACACCTTC. Translating it yields CASRRGQGTYGYTF.

The CDR3 is CASTSPGQGYTGELFF. CDR3 DNA sequence: TGTGCCAGCACCTCCCCCGGACAGGGATACACCGGGGAGCTGTTTTTT. The rearrangement joins TRBV5-4 to TRBJ2-2; TRBD1 agrees at 8 bases. After removal of 6 bases from V and 3 bases from J, the junction contained 10 bases not matched to a gene. The CDR3 runs to 16 residues. CDR1 and CDR2 (germline): SGHNT, YYREEE (reference sequence).